This T cell receptor (beta chain) was identified during a study of T cell responses to AZD1222 COVID-19 vaccine. Assay: immunoSEQ multiplex PCR; the TCRdb copy retains only in-frame clones and omits some. The table includes 180,000 or so clones, 92% detected once. V was pared by 0 bases and J by 6 bases, with 11 bases between. Germline-derived CDR1 and CDR2 are KGHSH and LQKENI. The CDR3 totals 14 residues. Overall study results and limits: Clonal diversity was possibly underestimated; the donors were predominantly white British and more often female. The study reported that nearly half of spike-specific TCRs target unmutated variant regions.

Comments on this clone: Its antigen remains unknown.

Here the sequenced sample was peripheral blood, taken 28 days after the second AZD1222 dose. The rearrangement links TRBV18 to TRBJ1-1; D might be TRBD1 (6 bases). The TCR originated in an adult who received the AZD1222 COVID-19 vaccine. CDR3 DNA: TGTGCCAGCTCACCACCGGGGGGCGGTTCTGAAGCTTTCTTT. This sequence encodes CASSPPGGGSEAFF. The variable domain in full, completed from reference TRBV18 and TRBJ1-1, reads NAGVMQNPRHLVRRRGQEARLRCSPMKGHSHVYWYRQLPEEGLKFMVYLQKENIIDESGMPKERFSAEFPKEGPSILRIQQVVRGDSAAYFCASSPPGGGSEAFFGQGTRLTVV.